The clone carrying this T cell receptor (beta chain) was seen just once. These data originate in a study of blood T cell repertoires in COVID-19. About the study: Donors in the United States, Italy and Spain gave samples during acute or convalescent COVID-19.

Per germline, CDR1 KGHSH and CDR2 LQKENI. The CDR3 totals 14 residues. V lost 3 bases and J 0 bases, leaving 8 bases between the germline ends. As handled by the study authors: Estimation of nucleated cell counts was performed using reference gene primer amplification. Sequencing was performed with immunoSEQ multiplex PCR; in TCRdb, only in-frame clones are kept and a portion is missing. The DNA gave D and trimming, while V, J and clone size come from that table. The sample has under 350,000 clones, more than 75% seen once. Sequenced sample: peripheral blood. This chain links TRBV18 with TRBJ1-1; D might be TRBD1 (5 bases). This receptor was identified in an older man with acute or convalescent COVID-19. In DNA, the CDR3 is TGTGCCAGCTCACCGGACATCATGAACACTGAAGCTTTCTTT. Its translation: CASSPDIMNTEAFF.